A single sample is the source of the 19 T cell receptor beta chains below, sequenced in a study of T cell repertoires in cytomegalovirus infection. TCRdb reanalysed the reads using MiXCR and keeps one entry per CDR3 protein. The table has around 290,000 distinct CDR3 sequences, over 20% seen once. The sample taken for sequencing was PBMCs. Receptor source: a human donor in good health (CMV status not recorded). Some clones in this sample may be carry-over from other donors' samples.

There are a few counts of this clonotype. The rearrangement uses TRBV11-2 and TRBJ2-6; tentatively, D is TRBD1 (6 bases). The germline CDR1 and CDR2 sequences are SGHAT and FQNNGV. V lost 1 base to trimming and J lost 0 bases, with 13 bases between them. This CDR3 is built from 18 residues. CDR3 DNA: TGTGCCAGCAGCTTAGTGGACAGTTCCTTCTCTGGGGCCAACGTCCTGACTTTC. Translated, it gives CASSLVDSSFSGANVLTF.

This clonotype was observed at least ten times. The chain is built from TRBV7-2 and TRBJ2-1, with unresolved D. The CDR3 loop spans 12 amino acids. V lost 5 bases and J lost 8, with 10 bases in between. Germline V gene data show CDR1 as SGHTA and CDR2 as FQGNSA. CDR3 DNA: TGTGCCAGCAGCCTCTGGTCGGATGAGCAGTTCTTC. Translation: CASSLWSDEQFF.

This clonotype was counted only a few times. In DNA, the CDR3 is TGTGCCATCAGTGCGGTCGGAAATCAGCCCCAGCATTTT. This gives the protein CAISAVGNQPQHF. The chain uses TRBV10-3 and TRBJ1-5; no firm D call. Germline lookup yields CDR1 ENHRY and CDR2 SYGVKD. CDR3 length: 13 amino acids. V lost 4 bases and J 4 bases, leaving 8 bases between the germline ends.

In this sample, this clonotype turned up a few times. The CDR3, as DNA: TGTGCCAGCACTATAATAAGCTCCTACGAGCAGTACTTC. Translated: CASTIISSYEQYF. The chain combines TRBV5-6 with TRBJ2-7; D not certain. The CDR3 contains 13 residues. The germline V gene has CDR1 SGHDT and CDR2 YYEEEE. Trimming left V 6 bases short and J 0 bases short, with 10 bases between.

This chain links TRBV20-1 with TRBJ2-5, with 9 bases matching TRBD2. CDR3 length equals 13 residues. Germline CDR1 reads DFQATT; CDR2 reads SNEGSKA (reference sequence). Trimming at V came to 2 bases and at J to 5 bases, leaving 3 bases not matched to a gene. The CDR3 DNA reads TGCAGTGCTAGATTAGCGGGAGATGAGACCCAGTACTTC. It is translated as CSARLAGDETQYF.

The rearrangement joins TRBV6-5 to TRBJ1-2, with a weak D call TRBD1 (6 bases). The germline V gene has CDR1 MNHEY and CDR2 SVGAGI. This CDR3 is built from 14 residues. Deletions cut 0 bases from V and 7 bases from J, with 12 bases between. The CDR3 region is CASSYSGTSGGYTF. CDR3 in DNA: TGTGCCAGCAGTTACTCGGGGACATCCGGTGGCTACACCTTC.

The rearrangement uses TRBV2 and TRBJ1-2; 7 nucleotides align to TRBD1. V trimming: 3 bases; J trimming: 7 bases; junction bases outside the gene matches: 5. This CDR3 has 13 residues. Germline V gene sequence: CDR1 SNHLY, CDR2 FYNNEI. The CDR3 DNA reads TGTGCCAGCAGTGATACAGGGGCGATTGGCTACACCTTC. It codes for CASSDTGAIGYTF.

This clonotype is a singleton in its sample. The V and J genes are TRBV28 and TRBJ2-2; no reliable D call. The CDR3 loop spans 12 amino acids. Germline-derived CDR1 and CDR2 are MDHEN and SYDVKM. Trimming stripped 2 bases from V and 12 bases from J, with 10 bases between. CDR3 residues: CASSLKAGQLFF. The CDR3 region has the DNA TGTGCCAGCAGTTTAAAAGCTGGGCAGCTGTTTTTT. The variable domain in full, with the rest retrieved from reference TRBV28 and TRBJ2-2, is DVKVTQSSRYLVKRTGEKVFLECVQDMDHENMFWYRQDPGLGLRLIYFSYDVKMKEKGDIPEGYSVSREKKERFSLILESASTNQTSMYLCASSLKAGQLFFGEGSRLTVL.

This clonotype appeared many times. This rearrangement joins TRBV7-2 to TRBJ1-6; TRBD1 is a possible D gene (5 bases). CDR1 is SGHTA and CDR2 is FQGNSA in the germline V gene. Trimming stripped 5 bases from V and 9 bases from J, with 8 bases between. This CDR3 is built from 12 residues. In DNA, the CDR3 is TGTGCCAGCAGCGTACAGGCTTCACCCCTCCACTTT. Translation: CASSVQASPLHF.

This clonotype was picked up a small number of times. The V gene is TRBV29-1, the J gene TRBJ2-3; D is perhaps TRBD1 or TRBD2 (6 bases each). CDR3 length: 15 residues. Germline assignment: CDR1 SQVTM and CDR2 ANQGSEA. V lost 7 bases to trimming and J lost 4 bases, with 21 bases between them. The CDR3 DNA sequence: TGCAGCGGCACACAGGGAGGCGTTAGATCAGATACGCAGTATTTT. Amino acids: CSGTQGGVRSDTQYF.

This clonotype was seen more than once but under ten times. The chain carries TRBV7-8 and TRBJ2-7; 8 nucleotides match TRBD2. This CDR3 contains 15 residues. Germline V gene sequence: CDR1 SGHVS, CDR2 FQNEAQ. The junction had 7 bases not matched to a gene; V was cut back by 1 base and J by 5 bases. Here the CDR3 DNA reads TGTGCCAGCAGCTTAGGAGGCCCGGGAGGGAACGAGCAGTACTTC. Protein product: CASSLGGPGGNEQYF.

The CDR3 region has the DNA TGCGCCAGCAGCTTGGGAGGGACTAGCGGGCCCGCGGGGGAGACCCAGTACTTC. This encodes CASSLGGTSGPAGETQYF. V is TRBV5-1 and J is TRBJ2-5, with 12 bases fitting TRBD2. Germline V gene lookup returns CDR1 SGHRS and CDR2 YFSETQ. Trimming removed 0 bases from V and 5 bases from J; junction bases left unmatched: 11. The CDR3 totals 18 residues.

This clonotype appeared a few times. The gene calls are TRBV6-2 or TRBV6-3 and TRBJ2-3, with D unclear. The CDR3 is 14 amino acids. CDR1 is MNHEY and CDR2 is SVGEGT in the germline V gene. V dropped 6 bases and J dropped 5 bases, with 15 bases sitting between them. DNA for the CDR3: TGTGCCAGCAGCTACCGAGTTTTCCGAGATACGCAGTATTTT. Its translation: CASSYRVFRDTQYF.

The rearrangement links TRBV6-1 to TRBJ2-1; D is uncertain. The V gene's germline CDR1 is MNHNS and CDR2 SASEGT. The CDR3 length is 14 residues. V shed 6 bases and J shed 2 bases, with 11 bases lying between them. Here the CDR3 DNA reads TGTGCCAGCAGCCAACAACAGACCTACAATGAGCAGTTCTTC. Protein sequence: CASSQQQTYNEQFF.

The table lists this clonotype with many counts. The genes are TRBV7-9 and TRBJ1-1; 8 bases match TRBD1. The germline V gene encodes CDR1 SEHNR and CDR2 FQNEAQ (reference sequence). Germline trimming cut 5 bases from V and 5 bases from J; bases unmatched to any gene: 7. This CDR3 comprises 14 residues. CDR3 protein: CASSPIDRGTEAFF. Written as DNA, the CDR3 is TGTGCCAGCAGCCCTATCGACAGGGGTACTGAAGCTTTCTTT.

The CDR3, as DNA: TGTGCCAGCAGCCGACCGGGACTAGCGGGGGCCAAATACAATGAGCAGTTCTTC. Translated, it gives CASSRPGLAGAKYNEQFF. The chain employs TRBV3-1 and TRBJ2-1; 14 positions match TRBD2. This CDR3 is 18 amino acids long. Looked up from germline, CDR1 is LGHDT and CDR2 is YNNKEL (reference sequence). V gave up 4 bases and J gave up 4 bases; unmatched junction bases: 9.

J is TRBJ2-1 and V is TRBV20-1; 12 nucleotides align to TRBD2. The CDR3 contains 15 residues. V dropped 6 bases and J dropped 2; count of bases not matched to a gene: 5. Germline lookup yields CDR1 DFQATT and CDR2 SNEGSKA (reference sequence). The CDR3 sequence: CSARLAGEPYNEQFF. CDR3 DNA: TGCAGTGCCAGACTAGCGGGAGAACCCTACAATGAGCAGTTCTTC.

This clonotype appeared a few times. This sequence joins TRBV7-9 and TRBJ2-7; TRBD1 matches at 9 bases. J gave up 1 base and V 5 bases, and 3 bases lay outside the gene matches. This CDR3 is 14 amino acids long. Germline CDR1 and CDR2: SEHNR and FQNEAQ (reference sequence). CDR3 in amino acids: CASSTGQGSYEQYF. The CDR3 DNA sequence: TGTGCCAGCAGCACGGGACAGGGATCCTACGAGCAGTACTTC.

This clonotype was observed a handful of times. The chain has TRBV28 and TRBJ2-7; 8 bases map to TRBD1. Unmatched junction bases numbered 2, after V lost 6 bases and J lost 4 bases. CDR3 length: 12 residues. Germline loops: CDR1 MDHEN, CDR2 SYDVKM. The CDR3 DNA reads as TGTGCCAGCAGACGACAGGGGTACGAGCAGTACTTC. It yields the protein CASRRQGYEQYF.